Presented here are 27 T cell receptor beta chains from one specimen sequenced in a study of T cells generated in artificial thymic organoids. TCRalpha and TCRbeta libraries were amplified separately by semi-nested PCR with TRAC or TRBC reverse primers. TCRdb reprocessed the 5' RACE reads with MiXCR, giving one entry per CDR3 protein. Found here are 5,600 or so distinct CDR3 sequences, 32% of them singletons; the top ten hold 2.4%. Sequencing used naive CD8+ T cells from blood. Subset reported: CD3+TCRalphabeta+CD8SP T cells; for blood, CD45RO-CCR7+ naive CD8+ T cells. The source of these receptors is a human donor who gave cord blood stem cells for thymic organoid culture, a cardiac surgery patient who gave postnatal thymus, or a blood donor (not recorded which).

Worth noting for this clonotype: A read error may account for a junction end that differs from germline. The chain joins TRBV9 to TRBJ1-1; maybe TRBD1 (5 bases). In germline, CDR1 is SGDLS, CDR2 YYNGEE. The CDR3 is 11 residues long. The CDR3 DNA reads TGTGCCGGCAGTTCCTACAGGGAAGCTTTCTTT. This gives the protein CAGSSYREAFF.

The rearrangement links TRBV7-9 to TRBJ2-7; D is perhaps TRBD2 (6 bases). Germline CDR1 SEHNR, CDR2 FQNEAQ (reference sequence). V lost 6 bases and J 4 bases, leaving 10 bases between the germline ends. This CDR3 has 12 residues. The CDR3 coding sequence is TGTGCCAGCAGTTCAGGGACTTACGAGCAGTACTTC. Translating gives CASSSGTYEQYF.

This clonotype occurred a few times. V and J are TRBV4-1 and TRBJ2-3, with 8 bases fitting TRBD2. Germline values: CDR1 MGHRA, CDR2 YSYEKL. The CDR3 covers 16 residues. V lost 1 base, J lost 0 bases, and 3 bases stayed unmatched. The CDR3 is CASSQVAGGSTDTQYF. CDR3 sequence (DNA): TGCGCCAGCAGCCAAGTCGCGGGAGGCAGCACAGATACGCAGTATTTT.

The gene calls are TRBV5-1 and TRBJ2-7; D remains ambiguous. The CDR3 totals 14 residues. Germline assignment: CDR1 SGHRS and CDR2 YFSETQ. With 0 bases removed from V and 0 bases from J, the gap between germline ends came to 7 bases. The DNA for the CDR3 is TGCGCCAGCAGCTTGGTGGCGGTCTCCTACGAGCAGTACTTC. Amino acids: CASSLVAVSYEQYF. The full variable domain, in which reference TRBV5-1 and TRBJ2-7 provide the parts outside the CDR3, is KAGVTQTPRYLIKTRGQQVTLSCSPISGHRSVSWYQQTPGQGLQFLFEYFSETQRNKGNFPGRFSGRQFSNSRSEMNVSTLELGDSALYLCASSLVAVSYEQYFGPGTRLTVT.

This clonotype is deemed medium-sized (0.01 to 0.1%). The rearrangement joins TRBV6-2 or TRBV6-3 to TRBJ2-7; TRBD1 aligns across 7 bases. The germline CDR1 and CDR2 sequences are MNHEY and SVGEGT. The CDR3 covers 17 residues. The J segment lost 1 base and the V segment lost 5 bases, leaving 14 bases of the junction unmatched. The chain's CDR3 is CASSRQGRAPRSYEQYF. The CDR3 coding sequence is TGTGCCAGCAGTAGACAGGGCAGAGCCCCGAGGTCCTACGAGCAGTACTTC.

The table lists this clonotype with a count of one. One end of the junction does not line up with germline, which may come from a read error. The chain has TRBV5-5 and TRBJ2-6; D is uncertain. Per the germline V gene, CDR1 is SGHKS and CDR2 is YYEKEE (reference sequence). This CDR3 is 14 amino acids long. CDR3 residues: CASNLDPGANVLTF. CDR3 DNA: TGTGCCAGCAACTTGGACCCTGGGGCCAACGTCCTGACTTTC.

This clonotype occurred a few times. The chain combines TRBV5-1 with TRBJ2-7; 7 bases align to TRBD1. The CDR3 runs 14 residues. Trimming cost V 1 base and J 3 bases; bases outside gene matches: 4. Looked up from germline, CDR1 is SGHRS and CDR2 is YFSETQ. In nucleotides, the CDR3 is TGCGCCAGCAGCTTGTACAGGGGATACTACGAGCAGTACTTC. It specifies CASSLYRGYYEQYF.

This clonotype was observed a handful of times. This rearrangement joins TRBV4-1 to TRBJ2-7, with 13 bases aligning to TRBD2. The junction had 4 bases not matched to a gene; V was cut back by 1 base and J by 1 base. This CDR3 comprises 17 residues. The germline V gene encodes CDR1 MGHRA and CDR2 YSYEKL. CDR3 bases: TGCGCCAGCAGCCAAGTTCAGACTAGCGGGGGGTCCTACGAGCAGTACTTC. As protein: CASSQVQTSGGSYEQYF.

The gene calls are TRBV6-1 and TRBJ2-7; D is unresolved. Germline loops: CDR1 MNHNS, CDR2 SASEGT. The CDR3 consists of 13 residues. The V end lost 4 bases, the J end lost 2 bases, and 9 bases lay between the germline ends. CDR3 in DNA: TGTGCCAGCAGTGTGAGCAGTCCCTACGAGCAGTACTTC. This codes for CASSVSSPYEQYF.

This sequence joins TRBV7-9 and TRBJ2-2; D remains ambiguous. The germline V and J ends were trimmed by 4 bases and 5 bases, with 11 bases remaining between them. The CDR3 is 14 amino acids. Germline V gene data show CDR1 as SEHNR and CDR2 as FQNEAQ (reference sequence). The CDR3 sequence: CASSSSQKTGELFF. In DNA form, the CDR3 reads TGTGCCAGCAGCTCCTCACAGAAGACCGGGGAGCTGTTTTTT. The full variable domain, in which reference TRBV7-9 and TRBJ2-2 provide the parts outside the CDR3, is DTGVSQNPRHKITKRGQNVTFRCDPISEHNRLYWYRQTLGQGPEFLTYFQNEAQLEKSRLLSDRFSAERPKGSFSTLEIQRTEQGDSAMYLCASSSSQKTGELFFGEGSRLTVL.

This clonotype is deemed medium-sized. The chain links TRBV7-3 to TRBJ2-1; D not certain. This CDR3 region has 11 residues. V lost 9 bases to trimming and J lost 10 bases, with 13 bases between them. Germline-derived CDR1 and CDR2 are SGHTA and FQGTGA. The CDR3 coding sequence is TGTGCCAGGCCGCCCCTGGAGGAGCAGTTCTTC. Its protein product is CARPPLEEQFF.

This clonotype is classed as medium-sized. V and J are TRBV7-2 and TRBJ2-7; 16 bases map to TRBD2. V gave up 3 bases and J gave up 5 bases; unmatched junction bases: 7. The CDR3 is made up of 17 amino acids. Germline V gene sequence: CDR1 SGHTA, CDR2 FQGNSA. The CDR3, as DNA: TGTGCCAGCAGCTTCGGGACTAGCGGGAGGGGGGTCCACGAGCAGTACTTC. It encodes CASSFGTSGRGVHEQYF.

The V gene is TRBV5-1, the J gene TRBJ2-7; 8 bases align to TRBD1. Germline CDR1 and CDR2: SGHRS and YFSETQ. The CDR3 extends over 15 amino acids. Germline trimming cut 5 bases from V and 3 bases from J; bases unmatched to any gene: 10. The DNA of the CDR3 is TGCGCCAGCAGTACAGGACAGGGCGTTTTCTACGAGCAGTACTTC. This sequence encodes CASSTGQGVFYEQYF.

The chain uses TRBV12-3 or TRBV12-4 and TRBJ1-1; weak D call: TRBD1 (6 bases). CDR3 length equals 14 residues. V lost 2 bases to trimming and J lost 6 bases, with 13 bases between them. The CDR3 nucleotides are TGTGCCAGCAGTTTAATGCTGGGGGCTTCTGAAGCTTTCTTT. Its translation: CASSLMLGASEAFF.

With regard to this clonotype: This may be a read error: a much more frequent sequence differs by one nucleotide. The rearrangement links TRBV28 to TRBJ1-2, with 7 bases aligning to TRBD1. This CDR3 is 13 amino acids long. With 5 bases clipped from V and 4 bases from J, the junction kept 4 bases outside the gene matches. Germline CDR1 MDHEN, CDR2 SYDVKM. The CDR3 spells CASSRDRSYGYTF. CDR3 nucleotide sequence: TGTGCCAGCAGTCGGGACAGAAGCTATGGCTACACCTTC.

This clonotype is medium-sized. The chain employs TRBV2 and TRBJ2-5; D uncertain. The ends were cut back, 7 bases at V and 1 base at J, with 10 bases in the middle. Germline CDR1 and CDR2: SNHLY and FYNNEI. This CDR3 is 13 amino acids long. In DNA, the CDR3 is TGTGCCAGCAACCCCCAGAGCCAAGAGACCCAGTACTTC. As protein: CASNPQSQETQYF.

In its sample, this clonotype was seen a few times. The chain recombines TRBV29-1 with TRBJ2-1; maybe TRBD1 (6 bases). V was trimmed by 6 bases and J by 0 bases, leaving 12 bases between them. Germline CDR1 reads SQVTM; CDR2 reads ANQGSEA. The CDR3 covers 14 residues. The CDR3 loop is CSVSGAYSYNEQFF. In DNA, the CDR3 is TGCAGCGTATCAGGGGCCTACTCCTACAATGAGCAGTTCTTC.

This clonotype appeared once. This chain connects TRBV28 to TRBJ2-3; tentatively, D is TRBD1 (6 bases). This CDR3 is 14 amino acids long. From germline, CDR1 is MDHEN and CDR2 SYDVKM. V was pared by 8 bases and J by 0 bases, with 12 bases between. The CDR3 is CASVGAASTDTQYF. The CDR3 DNA is TGTGCCAGCGTGGGGGCGGCTAGCACAGATACGCAGTATTTT.

This rearrangement joins TRBV6-2 or TRBV6-3 to TRBJ2-7, with D perhaps assigned TRBD1 or TRBD2 (5 bases each). Trimming shortened V by 8 bases and J by 2 bases, and 16 bases separated the two germline ends. The CDR3 loop spans 14 amino acids. Germline CDR1 and CDR2: MNHEY and SVGEGT. The CDR3 DNA reads TGTGCCAGCTCCCTAGGGATGGGGGCCTACGAGCAGTACTTC. Its protein is CASSLGMGAYEQYF.

This clonotype was counted between two and nine times. Sequence at one end of the junction differs from germline and may be a read error. The chain links TRBV9 to TRBJ1-2; D not certain. The CDR3 totals 12 residues. Germline V gives CDR1 SGDLS, CDR2 YYNGEE. CDR3 DNA: TGTGTCAGCACCCGAGCTAACTATGGCTACACCTTC. It yields the protein CVSTRANYGYTF. Supplemented by reference TRBV9 and TRBJ1-2, the full variable domain reads DSGVTQTPKHLITATGQRVTLRCSPRSGDLSVYWYQQSLDQGLQFLIQYYNGEERAKGNILERFSAQQFPDLHSELNLSSLELGDSALYFCVSTRANYGYTFGSGTRLTVV.

The chain combines TRBV7-8 with TRBJ2-1; D possibly corresponds to TRBD2 (7 bases). This CDR3 contains 16 residues. Germline V lookup: CDR1 SGHVS, CDR2 FQNEAQ. Deletions cut 0 bases from V and 6 bases from J, with 15 bases between. The CDR3 DNA follows: TGTGCCAGCAGCTTAGCTAGTGGGGGGGCGGCCAATGAGCAGTTCTTC. This translates into CASSLASGGAANEQFF.

The gene calls are TRBV6-2 or TRBV6-3 and TRBJ2-1; D is undetermined. CDR3 length: 15 residues. Germline lookup yields CDR1 MNHEY and CDR2 SVGEGT. Trimming cost V 5 bases and J 9 bases, with 20 bases left between them. For the CDR3, the DNA is TGTGCCAGCAGTCAGACCGCTCTCAGAAAGGGTGAGCAGTTCTTC. Its protein product is CASSQTALRKGEQFF.

The chain uses TRBV28 and TRBJ2-1; 12 nucleotides line up with TRBD2. CDR3 length equals 16 residues. V gave up 6 bases and J gave up 2 bases; unmatched junction bases: 5. Germline CDR1 and CDR2: MDHEN and SYDVKM. In nucleotides, the CDR3 is TGTGCCAGCAGCTATGGACTAGCGGGGACCTACAATGAGCAGTTCTTC. This codes for CASSYGLAGTYNEQFF.

This clonotype is judged medium-sized. In DNA form, the CDR3 reads TGTGCCAGCAGTTTAGGGGGCAGCTATGGCTACACCTTC. It codes for CASSLGGSYGYTF. The rearrangement uses TRBV12-3 or TRBV12-4 and TRBJ1-2, with a tentative D call TRBD1 (5 bases). This CDR3 has 13 amino acids. V dropped 1 base and J dropped 4 bases, with 7 bases sitting between them.

CDR3: CASSGTTDTQYF. The CDR3 region has the DNA TGTGCCAGCAGTGGCACCACAGATACGCAGTATTTT. J is TRBJ2-3 and V is TRBV2; no clear D. The CDR3 contains 12 residues. Germline CDR1 SNHLY, CDR2 FYNNEI. V dropped 4 bases and J dropped 2 bases, with 4 bases sitting between them.

This clonotype was counted a few times. V usage is TRBV9 and J usage is TRBJ2-7; perhaps D is TRBD1 or TRBD2 (6 bases each). Germline lookup yields CDR1 SGDLS and CDR2 YYNGEE. The CDR3 contains 12 residues. The V end was cut by 3 bases, the J end by 6 bases, with 10 bases between. This CDR3 reads CASSDEGGEQYF. CDR3 bases: TGTGCCAGCAGCGACGAGGGGGGCGAGCAGTACTTC.

The chain combines TRBV7-8 with TRBJ2-1; 10 bases fit TRBD2. The V gene's germline CDR1 is SGHVS and CDR2 FQNEAQ. J gave up 5 bases and V 5 bases, and 9 bases lay outside the gene matches. The CDR3 sequence is 16 residues long. CDR3 region: CASSGPRTSGNNEQFF. DNA of the CDR3: TGTGCCAGCAGCGGCCCCCGGACTAGCGGAAACAATGAGCAGTTCTTC.